This is a list of T cell receptor beta chains from one sample in a study of cytomegalovirus exposure and HLA in healthy donors. Assay used: immunoSEQ multiplex PCR; TCRdb lists only in-frame clones, some missing. The sample contains 150,000 to 180,000 clones, approximately 86% of which appear only once. Sequencing was performed on PBMCs. Receptors originate from a man in his late teens or twenties in good health and CMV-seropositive. Both conserved end residues are part of each CDR3. The order of the fields is D gene, V gene, J gene, CDR3 length, clone size, CDR3 DNA, CDR3 protein. The D gene is left open where the match is weak. The size entry is marked missing in some rows and otherwise reads once, few, many or a size class.

d_gene: TRBD1; v_gene: TRBV4-3; j_gene: TRBJ1-2; len: 16; abundance: NA; CDR3nt: TGCGCCAGCAGCCGAACGCCGGGACAGGGTATCTATGGCTACACCTTC; CDR3aa: CASSRTPGQGIYGYTF
d_gene: TRBD2; v_gene: TRBV5-6; j_gene: TRBJ2-5; len: 15; abundance: once; CDR3nt: TGTGCCAGCAGCTTTCTCGGACTAGGTCAAGAGACCCAGTACTTC; CDR3aa: CASSFLGLGQETQYF
d_gene: NA; v_gene: TRBV9; j_gene: TRBJ2-7; len: 14; abundance: NA; CDR3nt: TGTGCCAGCAGCCCAGGACACAATCTCTACGAGCAGTACTTC; CDR3aa: CASSPGHNLYEQYF
d_gene: NA; v_gene: TRBV11-2; j_gene: TRBJ2-7; len: 13; abundance: once; CDR3nt: TGTGCCAGCAGCCCCGACATGGGCCACGAGCAGTACTTC; CDR3aa: CASSPDMGHEQYF
d_gene: TRBD1; v_gene: TRBV7-3; j_gene: TRBJ2-3; len: 15; abundance: NA; CDR3nt: TGTGCCAGCTCCCGTGGGACAGGGAACACAGATACGCAGTATTTT; CDR3aa: CASSRGTGNTDTQYF
d_gene: NA; v_gene: TRBV6-6; j_gene: TRBJ2-7; len: 15; abundance: NA; CDR3nt: TGTGCCAGCAGTTACTCGGGTGGGGAGCCCTACGAGCAGTACTTC; CDR3aa: CASSYSGGEPYEQYF
d_gene: NA; v_gene: TRBV6-1; j_gene: TRBJ1-5; len: 16; abundance: NA; CDR3nt: TGTGCCAGCAGTGAACAATACAGGAGCCAAGGTCAGCCCCAGCATTTT; CDR3aa: CASSEQYRSQGQPQHF
d_gene: TRBD2; v_gene: TRBV6-1; j_gene: TRBJ2-1; len: 14; abundance: few; CDR3nt: TGTGCCAGCAGTGAACTAGCGGGGGGCAATGAGCAGTTCTTC; CDR3aa: CASSELAGGNEQFF
d_gene: TRBD1; v_gene: TRBV7-2; j_gene: TRBJ1-2; len: 18; abundance: NA; CDR3nt: TGTGCCAGCAGCTTAGCGCTGATCTCGGAAGGGGGCAACTATGGCTACACCTTC; CDR3aa: CASSLALISEGGNYGYTF
d_gene: NA; v_gene: TRBV14; j_gene: TRBJ2-3; len: 17; abundance: NA; CDR3nt: TGTGCCAGCAGCCAAGATGCGGGGGCGCCGGGCACAGATACGCAGTATTTT; CDR3aa: CASSQDAGAPGTDTQYF
d_gene: TRBD2; v_gene: TRBV7-3; j_gene: TRBJ2-1; len: 15; abundance: NA; CDR3nt: TGTGCCAGCAGCTTAACGGGCCAGACTAGCATGGAACAGTTCTTC; CDR3aa: CASSLTGQTSMEQFF
d_gene: TRBD2; v_gene: TRBV7-9; j_gene: TRBJ2-3; len: 17; abundance: NA; CDR3nt: TGTGCCAGCAGCATAGCGGGAGGGCCCGGTAGCACAGATACGCAGTATTTT; CDR3aa: CASSIAGGPGSTDTQYF
d_gene: NA; v_gene: TRBV19; j_gene: TRBJ2-7; len: 19; abundance: NA; CDR3nt: TGTGCCAGTAGTCCGGACGCAGGTGCGGGCACGGTGTCGCCCTACGAGCAGTACTTC; CDR3aa: CASSPDAGAGTVSPYEQYF
d_gene: TRBD1; v_gene: TRBV6-6; j_gene: TRBJ1-5; len: 13; abundance: once; CDR3nt: TGTGCCAGCGGAACAGGGGGCGGACAGCCCCAGCATTTT; CDR3aa: CASGTGGGQPQHF
d_gene: NA; v_gene: TRBV18; j_gene: TRBJ1-5; len: 17; abundance: NA; CDR3nt: TGTGCCAGCTCACCAAGGAGGGAAGGACAAGGCAATCAGCCCCAGCATTTT; CDR3aa: CASSPRREGQGNQPQHF
d_gene: TRBD2; v_gene: TRBV30; j_gene: TRBJ2-5; len: 15; abundance: NA; CDR3nt: TGTGCCACCCGGACTAGCGGGATATTTAGGGAGACCCAGTACTTC; CDR3aa: CATRTSGIFRETQYF
d_gene: NA; v_gene: TRBV5-6; j_gene: TRBJ2-7; len: 15; abundance: once; CDR3nt: TGTGCCAGCCCCCAGTCCAGAGGGGTTAACGGGAGCGGGCTCTTC; CDR3aa: CASPQSRGVNGSGLF
d_gene: TRBD2; v_gene: TRBV19; j_gene: TRBJ2-1; len: 16; abundance: NA; CDR3nt: TGTGCCAGTAGACCCCCTAGCGGGAGCTCCTACAATGAGCAGTTCTTC; CDR3aa: CASRPPSGSSYNEQFF
d_gene: TRBD1; v_gene: TRBV11-2; j_gene: TRBJ1-1; len: 13; abundance: few; CDR3nt: TGTGCCAGCAGGACAGGGCGGAACACTGAAGCTTTCTTT; CDR3aa: CASRTGRNTEAFF
d_gene: NA; v_gene: TRBV2; j_gene: TRBJ1-2; len: 13; abundance: few; CDR3nt: TGTGCCAGCAGTGACCCTGAGGGCACTTACTACACCTTC; CDR3aa: CASSDPEGTYYTF
d_gene: TRBD1; v_gene: TRBV19; j_gene: TRBJ1-5; len: 16; abundance: NA; CDR3nt: TGTGCCAGTAGAGAGCAGCCGGGACAGATTAATCAGCCCCAGCATTTT; CDR3aa: CASREQPGQINQPQHF
d_gene: NA; v_gene: TRBV27; j_gene: TRBJ1-2; len: 14; abundance: once; CDR3nt: TGTGCCAGCAGTCTTACCGCGGGACCAAATGGCTACACCTTC; CDR3aa: CASSLTAGPNGYTF
d_gene: NA; v_gene: TRBV12-5; j_gene: TRBJ1-2; len: 16; abundance: NA; CDR3nt: TGTGCTAGTGGCCCATCACATACCCAGGGAACCCATGGCTACACCTTC; CDR3aa: CASGPSHTQGTHGYTF
d_gene: NA; v_gene: TRBV9; j_gene: TRBJ1-1; len: 12; abundance: NA; CDR3nt: TGTGCCAGCAGCGACCAGGGTTCTGAAGCTTTCTTT; CDR3aa: CASSDQGSEAFF
d_gene: NA; v_gene: TRBV19; j_gene: TRBJ2-7; len: 12; abundance: NA; CDR3nt: TGTGCCAGTAGTATAGAGGGGCACGAGCAGTACTTC; CDR3aa: CASSIEGHEQYF
d_gene: TRBD1; v_gene: TRBV6-4; j_gene: TRBJ2-3; len: 17; abundance: NA; CDR3nt: TGTGCCAGCAGCGACGTCTGGCGTGGACAGGGACCAGATACGCAGTATTTT; CDR3aa: CASSDVWRGQGPDTQYF
d_gene: NA; v_gene: TRBV6-4; j_gene: TRBJ1-2; len: 13; abundance: NA; CDR3nt: TGTGCCAGCAGTGACACGGGGTCCCCTGGCTACACCTTC; CDR3aa: CASSDTGSPGYTF